This is a list of T cell receptor beta chains from one sample in a study of OX40 agonist ivuxolimab in advanced cancers. Profiled with immunoSEQ multiplex PCR; TCRdb holds only in-frame clones, not every one. The sample lists roughly 41,000 clones; over 80% were seen once. Material: CD4+ or CD8+ T cells sorted from blood, obtained in a trial of the OX40 agonist ivuxolimab. Receptors were obtained from an adult with an advanced solid tumor such as melanoma, head and neck, liver or kidney cancer. The CDR3 runs from the conserved cysteine through the conserved F or W. A D gene is named only where the DNA matches it firmly. The size of a clone is reported for some rows only, either as once, few or many, or as a class for expanded clones.

d_gene: NA
j_gene: TRBJ1-1
v_gene: TRBV18
len: 14
abundance: NA
CDR3nt: TGTGCCAGCTCACCACCAACGGGGCACACTGAAGCTTTCTTT
CDR3aa: CASSPPTGHTEAFF

d_gene: NA
j_gene: TRBJ2-2
v_gene: TRBV29-1
len: 12
abundance: NA
CDR3nt: TGCAGCGTTATGAGTTACACCGGGGAGCTGTTTTTT
CDR3aa: CSVMSYTGELFF

d_gene: NA
j_gene: TRBJ2-3
v_gene: TRBV10-3
len: 14
abundance: NA
CDR3nt: TGTGCCATCAGTGGGTTTTCGCGCCGGAATACGCAGTATTTT
CDR3aa: CAISGFSRRNTQYF

d_gene: NA
j_gene: TRBJ2-2
v_gene: TRBV7-9
len: 16
abundance: NA
CDR3nt: TGTGCCAGCAGCCCCCTAGGGGGTGCGAACACCGGGGAGCTGTTTTTT
CDR3aa: CASSPLGGANTGELFF

d_gene: NA
j_gene: TRBJ2-3
v_gene: TRBV19
len: 14
abundance: NA
CDR3nt: TGTGCCAGTAGTATGGGACTGGGCACAGATACGCAGTATTTT
CDR3aa: CASSMGLGTDTQYF

d_gene: NA
j_gene: TRBJ2-7
v_gene: TRBV7-8
len: 15
abundance: NA
CDR3nt: TGTGCCAGCAGCTGGGGAGCCGCGGGTTACTACGAGCAGTACTTC
CDR3aa: CASSWGAAGYYEQYF

d_gene: TRBD2
j_gene: TRBJ2-5
v_gene: TRBV7-9
len: 16
abundance: NA
CDR3nt: TGTGCCAGCAGCTTACAGGGAGCTAGCGGTCAAGAGACCCAGTACTTC
CDR3aa: CASSLQGASGQETQYF

d_gene: NA
j_gene: TRBJ1-1
v_gene: TRBV6-5
len: 13
abundance: few
CDR3nt: TGTGCCAGCAGTCCTCAAGCAGGGTCTGAAGCTTTCTTT
CDR3aa: CASSPQAGSEAFF

d_gene: NA
j_gene: TRBJ2-2
v_gene: TRBV11-2
len: 13
abundance: NA
CDR3nt: TGTGCCAGCAGCTTACCGAACACCGGGGAGCTGTTTTTT
CDR3aa: CASSLPNTGELFF

d_gene: NA
j_gene: TRBJ2-1
v_gene: TRBV5-1
len: 13
abundance: NA
CDR3nt: TGCGCCAGCAGCTTGGGGGATTCCAATGAGCAGTTCTTC
CDR3aa: CASSLGDSNEQFF

d_gene: TRBD1
j_gene: TRBJ2-5
v_gene: TRBV19
len: 12
abundance: NA
CDR3nt: TGTGCCAGCCGGGACAGGGTAGAGACCCAGTACTTC
CDR3aa: CASRDRVETQYF

d_gene: NA
j_gene: TRBJ1-1
v_gene: TRBV5-5
len: 14
abundance: NA
CDR3nt: TGTGCCAGCAGCTTGGGGACGGCGAACACTGAAGCTTTCTTT
CDR3aa: CASSLGTANTEAFF

d_gene: NA
j_gene: TRBJ2-4
v_gene: TRBV5-4
len: 15
abundance: NA
CDR3nt: TGTGCCAGCAGCCACCGCAGGGATCCCAAAAACATTCAGTACTTC
CDR3aa: CASSHRRDPKNIQYF

d_gene: TRBD1
j_gene: TRBJ2-7
v_gene: TRBV15
len: 15
abundance: NA
CDR3nt: TGTGCCACCAGCAGAGCGGGCGGACAGGGTTACGAGCAGTACTTC
CDR3aa: CATSRAGGQGYEQYF

d_gene: NA
j_gene: TRBJ2-7
v_gene: TRBV7-8
len: 14
abundance: NA
CDR3nt: TGTGCCAGCAGCTTAGGAACTGCCAGCTACGAGCAGTACTTC
CDR3aa: CASSLGTASYEQYF

d_gene: NA
j_gene: TRBJ2-7
v_gene: TRBV19
len: 11
abundance: few
CDR3nt: TGTGCCACAGAAACGGCCTACGAGCAGTACTTC
CDR3aa: CATETAYEQYF

d_gene: TRBD2
j_gene: TRBJ2-5
v_gene: TRBV5-4
len: 16
abundance: NA
CDR3nt: TGTGCCAGCAGCCCAAACGGGGCGGGAGGTGGAAAGACCCAGTACTTC
CDR3aa: CASSPNGAGGGKTQYF

d_gene: TRBD1
j_gene: TRBJ1-2
v_gene: TRBV28
len: 14
abundance: NA
CDR3nt: TGTGCCAGCAGGACAAGGGACAGTGGGTATGGCTACACCTTC
CDR3aa: CASRTRDSGYGYTF

d_gene: TRBD2
j_gene: TRBJ2-3
v_gene: TRBV27
len: 15
abundance: NA
CDR3nt: TGTGCCAGCAGTTTTTCTAGCGGCAGCACAGATACGCAGTATTTT
CDR3aa: CASSFSSGSTDTQYF

d_gene: NA
j_gene: TRBJ2-3
v_gene: TRBV4-2
len: 15
abundance: NA
CDR3nt: TGTGCCAGCAGCCACGAGGGACAAGTCACAGATACGCAGTATTTT
CDR3aa: CASSHEGQVTDTQYF

d_gene: TRBD2
j_gene: TRBJ2-7
v_gene: TRBV2
len: 17
abundance: once
CDR3nt: TGTGCCAGCAGACTCGCCAGACTAGCGGGAGTCCGACACGAGCAGTACTTC
CDR3aa: CASRLARLAGVRHEQYF

d_gene: TRBD1
j_gene: TRBJ1-4
v_gene: TRBV27
len: 15
abundance: NA
CDR3nt: TGTGCCAGCAGTAGCGACAGGGACGATTTTGAAAAACTGTTTTTT
CDR3aa: CASSSDRDDFEKLFF

d_gene: TRBD2
j_gene: TRBJ2-1
v_gene: TRBV5-1
len: 15
abundance: NA
CDR3nt: TGCGCCAGCAGCTCGGGACTAGCGGGAGTAGGTGAGCAGTTCTTC
CDR3aa: CASSSGLAGVGEQFF

d_gene: TRBD1
j_gene: TRBJ1-5
v_gene: TRBV6-5
len: 14
abundance: few
CDR3nt: TGTGCCAGCAGTTCTAACAGGGGAGACCAGCCCCAGCATTTT
CDR3aa: CASSSNRGDQPQHF

d_gene: NA
j_gene: TRBJ1-1
v_gene: TRBV28
len: 14
abundance: NA
CDR3nt: TGTGCCAGCAGTCCCCGGATTAGGAACACTGAAGCTTTCTTT
CDR3aa: CASSPRIRNTEAFF

d_gene: TRBD2
j_gene: TRBJ2-4
v_gene: TRBV7-8
len: 17
abundance: NA
CDR3nt: TGTGCCAGCACCACCCAGGGGCGGGAGGGTGTCAAAAACATTCAGTACTTC
CDR3aa: CASTTQGREGVKNIQYF

d_gene: TRBD2
j_gene: TRBJ2-5
v_gene: TRBV5-6
len: 17
abundance: NA
CDR3nt: TGTGCCAGCAGCTCCCCTTTGGGCGGGGGGGCAAAAGAGACCCAGTACTTC
CDR3aa: CASSSPLGGGAKETQYF

d_gene: NA
j_gene: TRBJ1-1
v_gene: TRBV28
len: 13
abundance: few
CDR3nt: TGTGCCAGCAGTTTGTACAGGGACACTGAAGCTTTCTTT
CDR3aa: CASSLYRDTEAFF

d_gene: TRBD2
j_gene: TRBJ2-1
v_gene: TRBV11-2
len: 15
abundance: NA
CDR3nt: TGTGCCAGCAGCTTATCTAGCGGGAGCTACAATGAGCAGTTCTTC
CDR3aa: CASSLSSGSYNEQFF

d_gene: NA
j_gene: TRBJ1-1
v_gene: TRBV5-4
len: 15
abundance: NA
CDR3nt: TGTGCCAGCAGCTCTCCGACCGTCCTGAACACTGAAGCTTTCTTT
CDR3aa: CASSSPTVLNTEAFF

d_gene: NA
j_gene: TRBJ2-6
v_gene: TRBV10-1
len: 15
abundance: NA
CDR3nt: TGCGCCAGCAGTGAGTCCGGGGCCGGGGCCAACGTCCTGACTTTC
CDR3aa: CASSESGAGANVLTF

d_gene: NA
j_gene: TRBJ1-1
v_gene: TRBV19
len: 15
abundance: NA
CDR3nt: TGTGCCAGTAGACCCCCGGGGGCCTTGAACACTGAAGCTTTCTTT
CDR3aa: CASRPPGALNTEAFF

d_gene: NA
j_gene: TRBJ1-1
v_gene: TRBV7-3
len: 13
abundance: NA
CDR3nt: TGTGCCAGCAGCTTAGAGGTGAACACTGAAGCTTTCTTT
CDR3aa: CASSLEVNTEAFF

d_gene: NA
j_gene: TRBJ2-1
v_gene: TRBV21-1
len: 17
abundance: NA
CDR3nt: TGTGCCAGCAGCAAAAGGGGACTAGCGGGAGGGTACAATGAGCAGTTCTTC
CDR3aa: CASSKRGLAGGYNEQFF

d_gene: NA
j_gene: TRBJ2-3
v_gene: TRBV9
len: 15
abundance: few
CDR3nt: TGTGCCAGCAGCGTACTGTGGGGGGACACAGATACGCAGTATTTT
CDR3aa: CASSVLWGDTDTQYF

d_gene: TRBD1
j_gene: TRBJ2-7
v_gene: TRBV5-1
len: 15
abundance: NA
CDR3nt: TGCGCCAGCAGCTCCGGGACAGGGACATTCTACGAGCAGTACTTC
CDR3aa: CASSSGTGTFYEQYF

d_gene: TRBD1
j_gene: TRBJ2-3
v_gene: TRBV6-1
len: 15
abundance: NA
CDR3nt: TGTGCCAGCACCCTGGGACAGGTAGAAGCAGATACGCAGTATTTT
CDR3aa: CASTLGQVEADTQYF

d_gene: TRBD1
j_gene: TRBJ2-2
v_gene: TRBV28
len: 15
abundance: once
CDR3nt: TGTGCCAGCAGTTTATACAGGGGGCGGGGCGGGGAGCTGTTTTTT
CDR3aa: CASSLYRGRGGELFF

d_gene: TRBD2
j_gene: TRBJ2-2
v_gene: TRBV28
len: 15
abundance: NA
CDR3nt: TGTGCCAGCAGTTTCGCAGGGAGGGACGCCGGGGAGCTGTTTTTT
CDR3aa: CASSFAGRDAGELFF

d_gene: TRBD1
j_gene: TRBJ1-5
v_gene: TRBV6-1
len: 14
abundance: once
CDR3nt: TGTGCCAGCAGTGAAGCCGACAGGGTCCAGCCCCAGCATTTT
CDR3aa: CASSEADRVQPQHF

d_gene: NA
j_gene: TRBJ2-7
v_gene: TRBV7-9
len: 12
abundance: few
CDR3nt: TGTGCCAGCAGCCACGACTGGGGCGAGCAGTACTTC
CDR3aa: CASSHDWGEQYF

d_gene: NA
j_gene: TRBJ2-3
v_gene: TRBV10-3
len: 12
abundance: NA
CDR3nt: TGTGCCATCAGTGAGGGTACAGATACGCAGTATTTT
CDR3aa: CAISEGTDTQYF